A single sample gave rise to the 2 T cell receptor beta chains below, sequenced in a study of CD8 T cells in ankylosing spondylitis. The study's findings and limits: Blood from ankylosing spondylitis patients appeared to carry a characteristic roughly 8-variant TCR beta motif.

Each CDR3 protein gets one entry after TCRdb re-called the 5' RACE reads with MiXCR. The top ten clones hold roughly 42% of a sample with a few hundred thousand distinct CDR3 sequences, about a sixth of them seen once. These receptors are not linked to any known antigen. Sequenced sample: blood, either unsorted or a sorted T cell fraction (not recorded which). Receptor source: a male donor with ankylosing spondylitis.

This chain joins TRBV7-9 and TRBJ1-2; TRBD1 agrees at 7 bases. The CDR3 contains 14 residues. CDR1 is SEHNR, CDR2 FQNEAQ, per germline (reference sequence). Germline trimming cut 2 bases from V and 8 bases from J; bases unmatched to any gene: 8. CDR3 region: CASSLQGGALGYTF. The CDR3 nucleotides are TGTGCCAGCAGCTTACAGGGGGGAGCCCTCGGCTACACCTTC. The entire variable domain, with the rest obtained from reference TRBV7-9 and TRBJ1-2, is as follows: DTGVSQNPRHKITKRGQNVTFRCDPISEHNRLYWYRQTLGQGPEFLTYFQNEAQLEKSRLLSDRFSAERPKGSFSTLEIQRTEQGDSAMYLCASSLQGGALGYTFGSGTRLTVV.

The gene calls are TRBV18 and TRBJ2-1; weak D call: TRBD1 (6 bases). This CDR3 is built from 16 residues. The V end was cut by 6 bases, the J end by 6 bases, with 21 bases between. Germline V gene sequence: CDR1 KGHSH, CDR2 LQKENI. The CDR3 region has the DNA TGTGCCAGCTCCGATTTTCCGGGACAAGCGGCCAATGAGCAGTTCTTC. As protein: CASSDFPGQAANEQFF.